This T cell receptor (beta chain) was documented in a study of long-term antiretroviral therapy in people with HIV. In germline, CDR1 is PRHDT, CDR2 FYEKMQ (reference sequence). This CDR3 spans 17 amino acids. Losses at the gene ends were 5 bases for V and 1 base for J; bases not matched to a gene: 9. All participants with HIV were treated in the United States. Survey level was the resolution at which the v3.0 immunoSEQ assay ran. Clones were read by immunoSEQ multiplex PCR, and TCRdb kept only the in-frame ones, dropping some. The table has 7,100 or so clones, 65% to 80% seen once; the top ten hold 20% to 30%. As to this clone: Its target is unknown.

Findings and limits, study-wide: HIV repertoires spanned narrower CDR3 length ranges than controls.

The V and J genes are TRBV13 and TRBJ1-3, with 9 bases identical to TRBD1. Source: unsorted PBMCs, taken 1.1 years after starting antiretroviral therapy. This clonotype was obtained from a man between 35 and 55 years old with HIV. The CDR3 bases are TGTGCCAGCAGCACAGACGGGACAGGGCCTTCTGGAAACACCATATATTTT. Its translation is CASSTDGTGPSGNTIYF.